What follows is one T cell receptor (beta chain) and its context. Its antigen is not identified. A J-beta primer mix and a sample-barcoded 5' primer were used in a second PCR of roughly 6 to 12 cycles. Each CDR3 protein gets one entry after TCRdb re-called the 5' RACE reads with MiXCR. The sample holds roughly 1,100,000 distinct CDR3 sequences, approximately 26% seen once. The data belong to a study of blood T cells in healthy people across ages. With 4 bases removed from V and 4 bases from J, the gap between germline ends came to 12 bases. The CDR3 covers 14 residues. Germline CDR1 SGHNT, CDR2 YENEEA. Study conclusions and caveats: Estimates based on one million T cells were treated as lower bounds.

These data also formed part of another study, on T cells of mothers and their children. That report adds: It was observed that no persistent microchimeric T cell clones could be detected.

This chain links TRBV11-3 with TRBJ2-3; perhaps D is TRBD1 or TRBD2 (6 bases each). Sequencing was performed on blood. This TCR came from a girl aged 2-9 years in good health. This CDR3 reads CASSSRGLADTQYF. For the CDR3, the DNA is TGTGCCAGCAGCTCCAGGGGACTCGCAGATACGCAGTATTTT.